These T cell receptor beta chains were read from a single sample in a study of technical replicates of blood from a few donors. TCRdb keeps only in-frame clones here, not all; method: immunoSEQ multiplex PCR. The sample holds tens of thousands of clones, more than 85% seen once. Sequencing was carried out using T cells isolated from PBMCs. These receptors originate from a human donor in good health. Each CDR3 is given without its conserved first and last residue. Fields, in order: CDR3 length, D gene, V gene, CDR3 protein. The D gene is left open where the match is weak.

11 - TRBV27 ASSLGLGQPQH
12 - TRBV9 ASSARDNTEEQY
12 TRBD1 TRBV10-3 AISFGTGIYEQY
14 - TRBV5-1 ASSLTSLPIYNEQF
14 TRBD1 TRBV7-8 ASSPNHRGLNYGYT
13 TRBD2 TRBV2 ASIIAGEGYNEQF
13 - TRBV4-1 ASSREEISNQPQH
13 - TRBV6-5 ASSYGQTSGNTIY
12 TRBD2 TRBV6-5 ASTLAGDRQKQF
16 - TRBV21-1 ASSREWGRAFRVYTQY
13 - TRBV2 ASREGMENIYGYT
13 TRBD1 TRBV28 ASSPGTGTYNEQF
14 - TRBV5-1 ASSLGAHTYSYEQY
9 - TRBV6-5 ASSRQDTQY
8 - TRBV7-6 ASSLDRHT
12 TRBD1 TRBV30 AWSSGQGVSGYT
9 - TRBV2 ASRDVYEQY
12 - TRBV29-1 SGKRTPGAYEQY